Presented here are 10 T cell receptor beta chains from one specimen sequenced in a study of CD8 T cells in ankylosing spondylitis (dated by TCRdb to about 2017). Library creation used 5' RACE. This sample was sequenced with an Illumina HiSeq 2500. TCRdb took the public reads, trimmed them with fastp at Q25, ran MiXCR for clone calling and kept in-frame beta chains. CDR3 protein sequences are deduplicated, and each keeps its most common genes and DNA. The sample table records some 240,000 distinct CDR3 sequences; 15% to 20% of these occur just once. The top ten constitute over 25% of the sample. The sequenced material came from blood, either unsorted or a sorted T cell fraction (not recorded which). The receptor set was obtained from a male donor with ankylosing spondylitis or in good health (not recorded which).

The chain employs TRBV7-9 and TRBJ2-1; 11 bases align to TRBD2. V dropped 5 bases and J dropped 8; count of bases not matched to a gene: 8. The CDR3 totals 15 residues. CDR1 SEHNR and CDR2 FQNEAQ come from the germline V gene (reference sequence). CDR3: CASSRTSGSRDEQFF. CDR3 DNA sequence: TGTGCCAGCAGCCGTACTAGCGGGAGTCGGGATGAGCAGTTCTTC.

The chain recombines TRBV9 with TRBJ2-1, with D hard to call. V shed 4 bases and J shed 6 bases, with 8 bases lying between them. CDR3 length equals 12 residues. Germline V gene data show CDR1 as SGDLS and CDR2 as YYNGEE. CDR3 protein: CASSPAGNEQFF. Written as DNA, the CDR3 is TGTGCCAGCAGCCCAGCAGGCAATGAGCAGTTCTTC.

The table lists this clonotype with a few counts. The chain joins TRBV29-1 to TRBJ2-6; 9 bases are shared with TRBD1. The J segment lost 3 bases and the V segment lost 2 bases, leaving 5 bases of the junction unmatched. From germline, CDR1 is SQVTM and CDR2 ANQGSEA. The CDR3 has 16 residues. The CDR3 sequence is CSVEWDRANGANVLTF. The CDR3 DNA is TGCAGCGTTGAATGGGACAGGGCCAATGGGGCCAACGTCCTGACTTTC.

This clonotype has a handful of counts. A much larger clone differs from this one at a single base, so this may be a read error. This sequence joins TRBV5-1 and TRBJ2-7, with D unclear. The V gene's germline CDR1 is SGHRS and CDR2 YFSETQ. The germline V and J ends were trimmed by 0 bases and 2 bases, with 6 bases remaining between them. This CDR3 spans 13 amino acids. The CDR3 DNA is TGCGCCAGCAGCTTGGAACAGACCTACGAGCAGTACTTC. It codes for CASSLEQTYEQYF.

A few counts support this clonotype. The chain's CDR3 is CASSLQGIGQPQHF. In DNA form, the CDR3 reads TGTGCCAGCAGCTTACAGGGAATAGGTCAGCCCCAGCATTTT. This sequence joins TRBV7-6 and TRBJ1-5; TRBD1 is a possible D gene (5 bases). Trimming took off 2 bases at V and 6 bases at J, with 11 bases between the two ends. The germline gives CDR1 SGHVS, CDR2 FNYEAQ. The length of the CDR3 is 14 residues.

This clonotype has only a few counts. The chain links TRBV10-3 to TRBJ2-1; a weak D match, TRBD1 (5 bases). CDR3 length: 14 residues. Germline CDR1 reads ENHRY; CDR2 reads SYGVKD. V was clipped by 2 bases and J by 3 bases, with 8 bases between them. CDR3 sequence reads: CAISEKQGYNEQFF. CDR3 nucleotide sequence: TGTGCCATCAGTGAGAAGCAGGGCTACAATGAGCAGTTCTTC.

The chain is built from TRBV5-6 and TRBJ2-7; 13 positions match TRBD2. Germline V gene lookup returns CDR1 SGHDT and CDR2 YYEEEE. CDR3 length: 16 amino acids. The junction had 6 bases not matched to a gene; V was cut back by 1 base and J by 5 bases. CDR3 coding DNA: TGTGCCAGCAGCTTGCCCGGACTAGCGGGAGCCCACGAGCAGTACTTC. Translation gives CASSLPGLAGAHEQYF.

This clonotype came up many times. V usage is TRBV27 and J usage is TRBJ2-2, with TRBD1 matching 10 bases. V was pared by 4 bases and J by 5 bases, with 4 bases of the junction left unmatched. Looked up from germline, CDR1 is MNHEY and CDR2 is SMNVEV (reference sequence). The CDR3 consists of 15 residues. The CDR3 DNA reads as TGTGCCAGCAGTTCTGGGACAGGGGTAACCGGGGAGCTGTTTTTT. It encodes CASSSGTGVTGELFF.

In this sample, this clonotype turned up a few times. One end of the junction does not line up with germline, which may come from a read error. V gene TRBV7-7 combines with J gene TRBJ2-5, with D perhaps matching TRBD2 (6 bases). Per germline, CDR1 SSHAT and CDR2 FNYEAQ (reference sequence). CDR3 length: 14 amino acids. CDR3 nucleotide sequence: TGTGCTAGCAGCTCTGGGGGGTCCCGGGAGACCCAGTACTTC. Translated: CASSSGGSRETQYF.

This clonotype has just a few counts. The chain joins TRBV6-2 or TRBV6-3 to TRBJ2-1; 9 bases are a match to TRBD2. Unmatched junction bases numbered 23, after V lost 5 bases and J lost 0 bases. Per the germline V gene, CDR1 is MNHEY and CDR2 is SVGEGT. The CDR3 consists of 22 residues. This CDR3 is CASSPLTGGLAGVLSSYNEQFF. CDR3 DNA sequence: TGTGCCAGCAGTCCCCTCACCGGGGGATTAGCGGGAGTCCTAAGCTCCTACAATGAGCAGTTCTTC.